This T cell receptor beta chain was captured by sequencing in a study of blood T cell repertoires in COVID-19. The protocol was immunoSEQ multiplex PCR, while the TCRdb copy is restricted to in-frame clones and leaves out a portion. The profile shows some 330,000 clones, around 89% of them singletons. Germline V CDR1 and CDR2: LGHNA, YSLEER. With V trimmed by 2 bases and J by 0 bases, 10 bases remained unmatched. The CDR3 length is 17 residues. The specimen sequenced was peripheral blood. The rearrangement joins TRBV4-3 to TRBJ2-7; TRBD2 matches at 7 bases. This receptor was taken from a woman aged 45-65 years with active or convalescent COVID-19. CDR3 sequence: CASSQHFRGEASYEQYF. The CDR3 DNA is TGCGCCAGCAGCCAACACTTTCGGGGGGAGGCCTCCTACGAGCAGTACTTC.